These 4 T cell receptor beta chains originate from one sample sequenced in a study of T cell responses to AZD1222 COVID-19 vaccine. Generated by immunoSEQ multiplex PCR, the TCRdb table keeps only in-frame clones and is missing some. The table has about 100,000 clones, around 94% seen once. Sequencing used peripheral blood, obtained on day 0 of AZD1222 vaccination. The receptor source for this set is an adult in good health.

The V and J genes are TRBV6-5 and TRBJ2-5; D remains unclear. Trimming left V 5 bases short and J 5 bases short, with 9 bases between. Germline CDR1 and CDR2: MNHEY and SVGAGI. The CDR3 has 12 residues. CDR3 protein: CASSRQKETQYF. CDR3 in DNA: TGTGCCAGCAGTCGGCAGAAGGAGACCCAGTACTTC.

The table lists this clone with a count of one. The J gene is TRBJ2-1, the V gene TRBV7-3, with 8 bases lining up with TRBD2. With 4 bases clipped from V and 5 bases from J, the junction kept 10 bases outside the gene matches. The CDR3 consists of 16 residues. Germline loops: CDR1 SGHTA, CDR2 FQGTGA. The CDR3 DNA sequence: TGTGCCAGCAGCTCCGAACCGGGACTAGGAAACAATGAGCAGTTCTTC. Its translation: CASSSEPGLGNNEQFF.

The V call is TRBV6-5, the J call TRBJ1-1; perhaps TRBD1 as D (5 bases). The CDR3 consists of 15 residues. The germline V and J ends were trimmed by 6 bases and 1 base, with 15 bases remaining between them. Germline V CDR1 and CDR2: MNHEY, SVGAGI. The CDR3: CASSLLGDRNTEAFF. The CDR3 region has the DNA TGTGCCAGCAGCCTCTTAGGGGACCGGAACACTGAAGCTTTCTTT.

V gene TRBV24-1 combines with J gene TRBJ2-7; D is possibly TRBD1 (5 bases). The CDR3 spans 12 residues. Trimming removed 5 bases from V and 6 bases from J, with 10 bases in between. Germline loops: CDR1 KGHDR, CDR2 SFDVKD. The CDR3: CATSAIDSEQYF. For the CDR3, the DNA is TGTGCCACCAGTGCCATCGACAGCGAGCAGTACTTC.